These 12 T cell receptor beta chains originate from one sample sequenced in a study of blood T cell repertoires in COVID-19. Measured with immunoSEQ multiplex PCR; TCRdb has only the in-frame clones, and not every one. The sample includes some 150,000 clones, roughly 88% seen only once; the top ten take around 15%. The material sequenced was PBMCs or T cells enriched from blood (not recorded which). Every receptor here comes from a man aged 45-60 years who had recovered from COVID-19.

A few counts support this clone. The CDR3 is CASSLDNNEQFF. The DNA of the CDR3 is TGTGCCAGCAGCTTAGATAACAATGAGCAGTTCTTC. The V call is TRBV7-9, the J call TRBJ2-1; D uncertain. CDR1 is SEHNR, CDR2 FQNEAQ, per germline (reference sequence). The V end was cut by 1 base, the J end by 5 bases, with 3 bases between. This CDR3 has 12 amino acids.

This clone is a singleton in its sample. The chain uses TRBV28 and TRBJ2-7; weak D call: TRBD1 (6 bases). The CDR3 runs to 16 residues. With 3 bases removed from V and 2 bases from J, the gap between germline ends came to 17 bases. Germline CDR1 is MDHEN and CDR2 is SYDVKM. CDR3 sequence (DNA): TGTGCCAGCAGTTTGGTTTCACAGGGTTATACCTACGAGCAGTACTTC. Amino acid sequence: CASSLVSQGYTYEQYF.

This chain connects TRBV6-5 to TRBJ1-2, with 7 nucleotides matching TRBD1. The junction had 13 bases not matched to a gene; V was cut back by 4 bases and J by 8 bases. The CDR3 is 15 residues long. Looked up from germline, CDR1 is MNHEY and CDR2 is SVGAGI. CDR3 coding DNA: TGTGCCAGCAGTTTTACCGGGACAGCAATGCAGGGCTACACCTTC. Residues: CASSFTGTAMQGYTF.

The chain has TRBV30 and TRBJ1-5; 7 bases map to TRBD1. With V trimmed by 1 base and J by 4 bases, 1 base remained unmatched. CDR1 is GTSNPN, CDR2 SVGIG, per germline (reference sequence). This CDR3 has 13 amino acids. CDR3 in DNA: TGTGCCTGGAGTGAACAGGGGAATCAGCCCCAGCATTTT. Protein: CAWSEQGNQPQHF.

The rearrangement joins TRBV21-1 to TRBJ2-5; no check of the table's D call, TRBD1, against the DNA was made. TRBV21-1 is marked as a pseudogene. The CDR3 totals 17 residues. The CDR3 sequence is CASSKALGAKRRETQYF. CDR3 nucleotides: TGTGCCAGCAGCAAAGCCCTTGGGGCCAAAAGAAGAGAGACCCAGTACTTC.

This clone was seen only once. The CDR3 region has the DNA TGCAGCGTTGCGGGATCGTTGGACAGGGGCATCTATGGCTACACCTTC. This encodes CSVAGSLDRGIYGYTF. The chain recombines TRBV29-1 with TRBJ1-2; 9 nucleotides agree with TRBD1. The CDR3 length is 16 residues. The ends lost 4 bases at V and 4 bases at J; junction bases unmatched: 13. CDR1 is SQVTM and CDR2 is ANQGSEA in the germline V gene. Together with reference TRBV29-1 and TRBJ1-2, the CDR3 gives the full variable domain: SAVISQKPSRDICQRGTSLTIQCQVDSQVTMMFWYRQQPGQSLTLIATANQGSEATYESGFVIDKFPISRPNLTFSTLTVSNMSPEDSSIYLCSVAGSLDRGIYGYTFGSGTRLTVV.

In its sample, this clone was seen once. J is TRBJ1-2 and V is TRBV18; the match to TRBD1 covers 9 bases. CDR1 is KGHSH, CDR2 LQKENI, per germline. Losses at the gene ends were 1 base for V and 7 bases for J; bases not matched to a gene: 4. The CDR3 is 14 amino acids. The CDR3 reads CASSPQGQGSGYTF. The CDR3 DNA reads TGTGCCAGCTCACCACAGGGACAGGGTTCTGGCTACACCTTC.

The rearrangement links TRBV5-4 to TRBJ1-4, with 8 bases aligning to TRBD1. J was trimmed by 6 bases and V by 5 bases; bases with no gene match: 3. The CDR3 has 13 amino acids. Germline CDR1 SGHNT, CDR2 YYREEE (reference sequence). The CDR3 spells CASSQTGDEKLFF. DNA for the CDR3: TGTGCCAGCAGTCAGACAGGGGATGAAAAACTGTTTTTT.

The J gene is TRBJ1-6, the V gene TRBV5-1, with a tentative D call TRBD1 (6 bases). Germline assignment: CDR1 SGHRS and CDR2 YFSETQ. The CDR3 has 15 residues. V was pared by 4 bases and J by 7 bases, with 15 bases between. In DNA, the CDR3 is TGCGCCAGCAGCGGGTCGGGGGGCAGCAATTCACCCCTCCACTTT. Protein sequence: CASSGSGGSNSPLHF. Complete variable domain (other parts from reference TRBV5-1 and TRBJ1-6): KAGVTQTPRYLIKTRGQQVTLSCSPISGHRSVSWYQQTPGQGLQFLFEYFSETQRNKGNFPGRFSGRQFSNSRSEMNVSTLELGDSALYLCASSGSGGSNSPLHFGNGTRLTVT.

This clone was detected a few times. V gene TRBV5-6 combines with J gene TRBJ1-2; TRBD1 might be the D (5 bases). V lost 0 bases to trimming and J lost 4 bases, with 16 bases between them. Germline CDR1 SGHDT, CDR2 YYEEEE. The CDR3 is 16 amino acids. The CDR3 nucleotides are TGTGCCAGCAGCTTGGATCAGGGCGATTGGAGCTATGGCTACACCTTC. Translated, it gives CASSLDQGDWSYGYTF. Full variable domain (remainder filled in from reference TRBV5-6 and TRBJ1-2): DAGVTQSPTHLIKTRGQQVTLRCSPKSGHDTVSWYQQALGQGPQFIFQYYEEEERQRGNFPDRFSGHQFPNYSSELNVNALLLGDSALYLCASSLDQGDWSYGYTFGSGTRLTVV.

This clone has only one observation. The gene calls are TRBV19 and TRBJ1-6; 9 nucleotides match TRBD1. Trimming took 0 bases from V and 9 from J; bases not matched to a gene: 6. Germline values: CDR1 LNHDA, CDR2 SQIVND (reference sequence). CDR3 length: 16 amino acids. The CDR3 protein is CASSIDRTGAASPLHF. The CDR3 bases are TGTGCCAGTAGTATAGACCGGACAGGGGCGGCTTCACCCCTCCACTTT.

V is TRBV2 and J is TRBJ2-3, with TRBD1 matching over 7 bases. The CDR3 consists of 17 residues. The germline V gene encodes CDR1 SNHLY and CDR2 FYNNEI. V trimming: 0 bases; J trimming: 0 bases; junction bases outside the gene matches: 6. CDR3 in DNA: TGTGCCAGCAGTGAAGCGAGACAGGGCTCTAGCACAGATACGCAGTATTTT. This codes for CASSEARQGSSTDTQYF.